This record concerns one T cell receptor beta chain sequence. Germline V lookup: CDR1 SGHRS, CDR2 YFSETQ. This CDR3 spans 14 amino acids. V was pared by 0 bases and J by 7 bases, with 4 bases of the junction left unmatched. This sample was taken from a study of blood T cell repertoires in COVID-19. Participants were aged about 18 to 95 years, lived in under 25 US areas, and enrolled virtually. Categorization into cohorts depended on clinical history that participants reported. Per the original data handling: Amplification of reference gene primers was used by the study to estimate nucleated cell counts. The protocol was immunoSEQ multiplex PCR, while the TCRdb copy is restricted to in-frame clones and leaves out a portion. The V and J calls and clone size are taken from that table; D and trimming were inferred from the DNA. The sample has 340,000 or so clones; approximately 86% are singletons.

The gene calls are TRBV5-1 and TRBJ1-2, with 9 positions matching TRBD1. Material for sequencing was PBMCs or T cells enriched from blood (not recorded which). The TCR sequence derives from a woman between 35 and 50 years old with acute COVID-19. For the CDR3, the DNA is TGCGCCAGCAGCTTGGACACAGGGGGCGTTGGCTACACCTTC. Its protein product is CASSLDTGGVGYTF.